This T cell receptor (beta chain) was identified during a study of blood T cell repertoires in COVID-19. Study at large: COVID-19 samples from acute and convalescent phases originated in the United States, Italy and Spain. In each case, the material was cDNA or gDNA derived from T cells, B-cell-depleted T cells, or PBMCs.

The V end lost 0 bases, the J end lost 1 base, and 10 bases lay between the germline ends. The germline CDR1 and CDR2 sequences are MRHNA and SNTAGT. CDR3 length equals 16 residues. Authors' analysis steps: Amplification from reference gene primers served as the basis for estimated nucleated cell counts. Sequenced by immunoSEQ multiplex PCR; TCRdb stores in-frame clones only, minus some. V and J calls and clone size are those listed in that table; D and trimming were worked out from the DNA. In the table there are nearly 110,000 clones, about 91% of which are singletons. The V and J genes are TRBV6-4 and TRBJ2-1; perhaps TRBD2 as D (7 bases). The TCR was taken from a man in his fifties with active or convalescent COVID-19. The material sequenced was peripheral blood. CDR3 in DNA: TGTGCCAGCAGTGACTCGGGAGGGACATCCTACAATGAGCAGTTCTTC. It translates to CASSDSGGTSYNEQFF.